This T cell receptor (beta chain) was retrieved from a study of shared clonotypes between healthy human individuals. Each PCR replicate from the sorted subsets contained roughly 210 ng DNA, which is 25,000 to 30,000 T cell genomes. Data came from immunoSEQ multiplex PCR; TCRdb stores just in-frame clones and leaves some out. The repertoire holds approximately 2,300,000 clones, with around 90% as singletons. V gave up 1 base and J gave up 0 bases; unmatched junction bases: 2. The CDR3 is 16 amino acids. The germline gives CDR1 LGHNT, CDR2 FRNRAP. The sequenced sample consisted of naive CD4+ T cells from PBMCs. Subset denoted: CD45RA+ positively selected. This receptor was identified in a young man in good health. Some clones in this sample may be carry-over from other donors' samples. The V gene is TRBV12-5, the J gene TRBJ2-1; 8 nucleotides agree with TRBD2. CDR3 amino acids: CASGLGTSSSYNEQFF. The CDR3 DNA is TGTGCTAGTGGTTTGGGGACTAGCAGCTCCTACAATGAGCAGTTCTTC.